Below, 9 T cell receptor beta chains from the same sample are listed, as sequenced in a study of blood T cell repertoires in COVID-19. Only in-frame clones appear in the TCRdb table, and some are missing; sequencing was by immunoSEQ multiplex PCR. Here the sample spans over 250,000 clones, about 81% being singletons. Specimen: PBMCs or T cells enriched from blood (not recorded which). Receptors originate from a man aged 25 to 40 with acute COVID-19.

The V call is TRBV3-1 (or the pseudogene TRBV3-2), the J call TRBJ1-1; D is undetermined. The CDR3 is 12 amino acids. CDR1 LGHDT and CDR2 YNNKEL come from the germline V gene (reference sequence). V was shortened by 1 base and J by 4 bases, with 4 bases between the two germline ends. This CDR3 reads CASSQVATEAFF. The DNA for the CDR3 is TGTGCCAGCAGCCAAGTAGCCACTGAAGCTTTCTTT.

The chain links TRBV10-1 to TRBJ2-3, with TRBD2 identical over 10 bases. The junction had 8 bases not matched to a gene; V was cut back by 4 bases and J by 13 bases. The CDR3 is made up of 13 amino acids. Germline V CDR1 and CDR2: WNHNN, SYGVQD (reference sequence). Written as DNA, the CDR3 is TGCGCCAGCAGTGGGGCCACTAGCGGGGTAAAGTATTTT. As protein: CASSGATSGVKYF.

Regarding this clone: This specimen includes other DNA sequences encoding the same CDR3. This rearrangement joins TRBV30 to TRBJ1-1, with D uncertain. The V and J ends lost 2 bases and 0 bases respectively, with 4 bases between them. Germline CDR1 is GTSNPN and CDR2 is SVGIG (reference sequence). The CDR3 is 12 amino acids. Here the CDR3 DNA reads TGTGCCTGGAGTCCAATGAACACTGAAGCTTTCTTT. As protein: CAWSPMNTEAFF.

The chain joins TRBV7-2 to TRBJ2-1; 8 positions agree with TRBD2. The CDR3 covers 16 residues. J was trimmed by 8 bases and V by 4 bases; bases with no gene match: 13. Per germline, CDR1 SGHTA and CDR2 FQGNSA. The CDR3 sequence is CASSSPPSGSLYEQFF. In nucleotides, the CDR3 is TGTGCCAGCAGCTCCCCCCCCAGCGGGAGTCTCTATGAGCAGTTCTTC.

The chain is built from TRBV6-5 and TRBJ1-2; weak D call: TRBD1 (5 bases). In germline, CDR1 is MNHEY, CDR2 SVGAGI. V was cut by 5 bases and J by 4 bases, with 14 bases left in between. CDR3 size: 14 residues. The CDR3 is CASSPMGGLYGYTF. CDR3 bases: TGTGCCAGCAGTCCGATGGGGGGTCTCTATGGCTACACCTTC.

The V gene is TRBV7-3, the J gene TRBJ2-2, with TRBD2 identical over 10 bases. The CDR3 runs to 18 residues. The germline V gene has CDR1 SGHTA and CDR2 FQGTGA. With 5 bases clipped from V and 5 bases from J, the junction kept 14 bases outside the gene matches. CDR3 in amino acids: CASSLTPGLAVDTGELFF. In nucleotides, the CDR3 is TGTGCCAGCAGCCTCACCCCAGGACTAGCGGTAGATACCGGGGAGCTGTTTTTT.

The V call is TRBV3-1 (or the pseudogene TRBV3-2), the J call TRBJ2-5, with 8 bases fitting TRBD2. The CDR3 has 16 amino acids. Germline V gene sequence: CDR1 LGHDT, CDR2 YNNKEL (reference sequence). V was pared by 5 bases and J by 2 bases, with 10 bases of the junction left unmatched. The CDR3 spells CASSTLTGGGQETQYF. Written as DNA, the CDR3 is TGTGCCAGCAGCACCCTCACCGGGGGGGGTCAAGAGACCCAGTACTTC.

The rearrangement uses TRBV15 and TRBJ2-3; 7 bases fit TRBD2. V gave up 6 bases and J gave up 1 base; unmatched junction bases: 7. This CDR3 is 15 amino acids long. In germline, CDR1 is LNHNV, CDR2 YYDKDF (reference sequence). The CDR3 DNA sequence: TGTGCCACCAGGGGACTATTGGCCCGCACAGATACGCAGTATTTT. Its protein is CATRGLLARTDTQYF.

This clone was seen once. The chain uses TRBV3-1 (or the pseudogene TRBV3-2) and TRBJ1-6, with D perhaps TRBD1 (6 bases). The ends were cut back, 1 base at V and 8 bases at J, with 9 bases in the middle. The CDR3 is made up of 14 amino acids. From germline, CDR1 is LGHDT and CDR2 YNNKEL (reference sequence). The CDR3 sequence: CASSQVTGYSPLHF. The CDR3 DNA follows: TGTGCCAGCAGCCAAGTCACAGGGTATTCACCCCTCCACTTT.